In its sample, the clone carrying this T cell receptor beta chain was seen many times. Its target is unknown. This specimen comes from a study of T cells after yellow fever vaccination. Study-wide results and limits: Primary-vaccination clones mostly resurfaced post-booster (around 95% CD4, more than 80% CD8).

Trimming cost V 2 bases and J 7 bases, with 9 bases left between them. The CDR3 has 13 amino acids. Germline lookup yields CDR1 SGHRS and CDR2 YFSETQ. As TCR cDNA was made by 5'RACE template switching, a universal primer site and UMIs were added. TCRdb fed the 5' RACE reads into MiXCR, producing one record per CDR3 protein. The sample lists under 250,000 distinct CDR3 sequences; roughly 7.2% were seen once. This specimen was CD4+ T cells sorted from PBMCs, taken 15 days after the yellow fever booster vaccination. This rearrangement joins TRBV5-1 to TRBJ1-4; TRBD1 might be the D (6 bases). The TCR was taken from a young man who received the YFV17D yellow fever vaccine. The CDR3: CASSLQGTEKLFF. CDR3 coding DNA: TGCGCCAGCAGCTTACAGGGCACTGAAAAACTGTTTTTT. The whole variable domain, filled in from reference TRBV5-1 and TRBJ1-4, reads KAGVTQTPRYLIKTRGQQVTLSCSPISGHRSVSWYQQTPGQGLQFLFEYFSETQRNKGNFPGRFSGRQFSNSRSEMNVSTLELGDSALYLCASSLQGTEKLFFGSGTQLSVL.